This entry concerns a single T cell receptor (beta chain). The data were obtained in a study of blood T cell repertoires in COVID-19. Germline V gene data show CDR1 as MNHEY and CDR2 as SMNVEV (reference sequence). V was clipped by 3 bases and J by 4 bases, with 10 bases between them. This CDR3 contains 13 residues. In the source study's methods: Counts of nucleated cells, estimated from reference gene primer amplification, were obtained. Produced via immunoSEQ multiplex PCR; TCRdb's table is partial and in-frame only. V and J calls and clone size are as listed in that table; D and trimming were resolved from the DNA. The data hold more than 200,000 clones, with approximately 86% observed a single time.

The clonotype was recovered from a man aged 35 to 55 with acute or convalescent COVID-19. Sample: peripheral blood. The chain links TRBV27 to TRBJ2-7, with D possibly matching TRBD2 (5 bases). CDR3: CASSFGRDYEQYF. CDR3 bases: TGTGCCAGCAGTTTTGGGAGAGATTACGAGCAGTACTTC.